The entry that follows covers one TCR beta chain sequence. The data were taken from a study of blood T cell repertoires in COVID-19. Study-wide background: From T cells, B-cell-depleted T cells, or PBMCs came the material, which was cDNA or gDNA.

CDR1 is LNHNV and CDR2 is YYDKDF in the germline V gene (reference sequence). The CDR3 consists of 16 residues. The V gene end was trimmed by 5 bases and the J gene end by 5 bases; junction bases not matched to a gene: 9. Methods used by the authors: Amplification from reference gene primers served as the basis for estimated nucleated cell counts. Some clones are missing from TCRdb's copy, which holds only in-frame ones; the method was immunoSEQ multiplex PCR. V, J and clone size are taken as reported in that table, and D and trimming were inferred from the DNA itself. Here the sample spans around 160,000 clones, more than 75% being singletons.

The sample consisted of peripheral blood. This receptor was obtained from a man aged 18 to 30 with acute or convalescent COVID-19. This chain uses TRBV15 with TRBJ1-5; TRBD1 matches 10 bases. DNA for the CDR3: TGTGCCACCAGCGGGGACCGGGACAGGGGAGATCAGCCCCAGCATTTT. It codes for CATSGDRDRGDQPQHF.